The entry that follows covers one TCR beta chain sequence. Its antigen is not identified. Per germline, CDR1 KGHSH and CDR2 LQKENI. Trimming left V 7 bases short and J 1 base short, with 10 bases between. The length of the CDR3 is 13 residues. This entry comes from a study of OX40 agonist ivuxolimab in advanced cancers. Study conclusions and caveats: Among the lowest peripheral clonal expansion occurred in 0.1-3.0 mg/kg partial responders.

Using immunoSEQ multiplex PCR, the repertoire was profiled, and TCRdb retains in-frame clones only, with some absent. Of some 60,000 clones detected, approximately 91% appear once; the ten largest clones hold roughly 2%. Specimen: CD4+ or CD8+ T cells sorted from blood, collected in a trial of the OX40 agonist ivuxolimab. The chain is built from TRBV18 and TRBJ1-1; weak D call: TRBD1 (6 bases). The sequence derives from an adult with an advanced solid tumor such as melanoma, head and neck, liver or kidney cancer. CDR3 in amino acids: CASCWTENTEAFF. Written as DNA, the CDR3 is TGTGCCAGCTGTTGGACAGAGAACACTGAAGCTTTCTTT. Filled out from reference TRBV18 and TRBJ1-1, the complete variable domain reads NAGVMQNPRHLVRRRGQEARLRCSPMKGHSHVYWYRQLPEEGLKFMVYLQKENIIDESGMPKERFSAEFPKEGPSILRIQQVVRGDSAAYFCASCWTENTEAFFGQGTRLTVV.